A single sample is the source of the 30 T cell receptor beta chains below, sequenced in a study of blood T cell repertoires in COVID-19. TCRdb keeps only in-frame clones here, not all; method: immunoSEQ multiplex PCR. The table has 25,000 to 35,000 clones, over 75% seen once. The sample comprised peripheral blood. The receptors were sampled from a man aged 60-69 years with COVID-19, enrolled during active disease.

This chain joins TRBV4-1 and TRBJ1-4; TRBD1 aligns across 8 bases. This CDR3 contains 15 residues. The junction had 7 bases not matched to a gene; V was cut back by 6 bases and J by 4 bases. The germline gives CDR1 MGHRA, CDR2 YSYEKL. The CDR3 coding sequence is TGCGCCAGCAGACTGATCGGACAGGGTAATGAAAAACTGTTTTTT. Translated, it gives CASRLIGQGNEKLFF.

This rearrangement joins TRBV5-8 to TRBJ1-6; 9 bases align to TRBD1. This CDR3 has 17 residues. V was clipped by 2 bases and J by 3 bases; unmatched bases: 6. Germline CDR1 SGHTS, CDR2 YDEGEE. The CDR3 coding sequence is TGTGCCAGCAGCTTTACCGGGACAGGGAACTATAATTCACCCCTCCACTTT. Translated: CASSFTGTGNYNSPLHF. The complete variable domain, with remaining parts taken from reference TRBV5-8 and TRBJ1-6, reads EAGVTQSPTHLIKTRGQQATLRCSPISGHTSVYWYQQALGLGLQFLLWYDEGEERNRGNFPPRFSGRQFPNYSSELNVNALELEDSALYLCASSFTGTGNYNSPLHFGNGTRLTVT.

V usage is TRBV18 and J usage is TRBJ2-1; maybe TRBD1 (5 bases). From germline, CDR1 is KGHSH and CDR2 LQKENI. The length of the CDR3 is 13 residues. Between the trimmed V and J ends, which lost 2 bases and 6 bases, there was a span of 8 bases. The CDR3 protein is CASSPERGNEQFF. CDR3 sequence (DNA): TGTGCCAGCTCACCAGAAAGGGGCAATGAGCAGTTCTTC.

The chain is built from TRBV2 and TRBJ2-2, with D unclear. Germline loops: CDR1 SNHLY, CDR2 FYNNEI. V was pared by 3 bases and J by 7 bases, with 9 bases between. This CDR3 is built from 13 residues. The CDR3 DNA sequence: TGTGCCAGCAGTGACCTACAGATCGGGGAGCTGTTTTTT. This encodes CASSDLQIGELFF.

There are a few counts of this clone. V is TRBV13 and J is TRBJ2-2, with TRBD1 matching 7 bases. The CDR3 runs to 16 residues. Unmatched junction bases numbered 6, after V lost 5 bases and J lost 0 bases. CDR1 PRHDT and CDR2 FYEKMQ come from the germline V gene (reference sequence). The CDR3 nucleotides are TGTGCCAGCAGCATCGGACAGGTTTCGAACACCGGGGAGCTGTTTTTT. This encodes CASSIGQVSNTGELFF.

The rearrangement links TRBV30 to TRBJ1-2, with 8 bases lining up with TRBD1. V lost 0 bases to trimming and J lost 4 bases; unmatched junction nucleotides: 7. This CDR3 region has 15 residues. CDR1 GTSNPN and CDR2 SVGIG come from the germline V gene (reference sequence). CDR3 sequence reads: CAWSVRPDRVYGYTF. DNA of the CDR3: TGTGCCTGGAGTGTACGGCCGGACAGGGTCTATGGCTACACCTTC. Filled out from reference TRBV30 and TRBJ1-2, the complete variable domain reads SQTIHQWPATLVQPVGSPLSLECTVEGTSNPNLYWYRQAAGRGLQLLFYSVGIGQISSEVPQNLSASRPQDRQFILSSKKLLLSDSGFYLCAWSVRPDRVYGYTFGSGTRLTVV.

This clone was seen a single time. The V call is TRBV29-1, the J call TRBJ2-7; TRBD1 matches 7 bases. Trimming removed 6 bases from V and 4 bases from J; junction bases left unmatched: 24. Germline V gene data show CDR1 as SQVTM and CDR2 as ANQGSEA. The CDR3 extends over 18 amino acids. The CDR3 DNA follows: TGCAGCGTGAAACCTCCCCTGGCCCCCGGACAGGTCGCTTACGAGCAGTACTTC. Its protein is CSVKPPLAPGQVAYEQYF.

This chain uses TRBV18 with TRBJ1-5, with D possibly TRBD1 on 5 matching bases. Per germline, CDR1 KGHSH and CDR2 LQKENI. The V end lost 5 bases, the J end lost 6 bases, and 14 bases lay between the germline ends. The CDR3 spans 14 residues. For the CDR3, the DNA is TGTGCCAGCTCAGCGACAGCCTCAGGTCAGCCCCAGCATTTT. This sequence encodes CASSATASGQPQHF.

The J gene is TRBJ2-1, the V gene TRBV5-1; D is unclear. V was trimmed by 0 bases and J by 8 bases, leaving 9 bases between them. The germline V gene encodes CDR1 SGHRS and CDR2 YFSETQ. CDR3 length equals 13 residues. CDR3 loop: CASSLGPRYEQFF. CDR3 nucleotide sequence: TGCGCCAGCAGCTTGGGCCCTAGGTATGAGCAGTTCTTC.

CDR3 amino acids: CSVEGQINYGYTF. The DNA for the CDR3 is TGCAGCGTTGAGGGACAGATAAACTATGGCTACACCTTC. The chain combines TRBV29-1 with TRBJ1-2; 7 nucleotides match TRBD1. This CDR3 has 13 amino acids. Germline CDR1 and CDR2: SQVTM and ANQGSEA. The ends lost 3 bases at V and 2 bases at J; junction bases unmatched: 3.

The CDR3, as DNA: TGCGCCAGCAGCAGCGACAGGGGACCGAGCCGCATTCAGTACTTC. Its translation is CASSSDRGPSRIQYF. The rearrangement joins TRBV10-1 to TRBJ2-4, with TRBD1 matching over 8 bases. The CDR3 consists of 15 residues. With V trimmed by 6 bases and J by 9 bases, 13 bases remained unmatched. In germline, CDR1 is WNHNN, CDR2 SYGVQD (reference sequence).

The J gene is TRBJ2-1, the V gene TRBV5-4; D is perhaps TRBD2 (5 bases). V gave up 3 bases and J gave up 5 bases, with 15 bases separating them. This CDR3 is built from 15 residues. Per germline, CDR1 SGHNT and CDR2 YYREEE (reference sequence). CDR3 in amino acids: CASSSYLARDNEQFF. The CDR3 DNA reads as TGTGCCAGCAGCTCCTATCTAGCTAGGGACAATGAGCAGTTCTTC.

This clone was recorded only once. This chain connects TRBV19 to TRBJ2-2; 11 bases match TRBD2. This CDR3 has 19 amino acids. Germline V gives CDR1 LNHDA, CDR2 SQIVND (reference sequence). The junction had 11 bases not matched to a gene; V was cut back by 2 bases and J by 3 bases. DNA for the CDR3: TGTGCCAGTAGTATATCTGGACTAGCGGGCCTAAAGTACACCGGGGAGCTGTTTTTT. This encodes CASSISGLAGLKYTGELFF. The full variable domain, completed using reference TRBV19 and TRBJ2-2, is DGGITQSPKYLFRKEGQNVTLSCEQNLNHDAMYWYRQDPGQGLRLIYYSQIVNDFQKGDIAEGYSVSREKKESFPLTVTSAQKNPTAFYLCASSISGLAGLKYTGELFFGEGSRLTVL.

Written as DNA, the CDR3 is TGTGCCAGCAGCATCCGGGACAGGGGTAATTCACCCCTCCACTTT. Its translation is CASSIRDRGNSPLHF. This chain joins TRBV9 and TRBJ1-6, with 10 nucleotides matching TRBD1. With 4 bases clipped from V and 6 bases from J, the junction kept 4 bases outside the gene matches. The CDR3 length is 15 residues. The germline V gene encodes CDR1 SGDLS and CDR2 YYNGEE.

This clone was seen a single time. The genes are TRBV10-3 and TRBJ1-5, with 9 nucleotides matching TRBD1. V gave up 10 bases and J gave up 4 bases; unmatched junction bases: 8. The CDR3 runs 14 residues. Germline V gives CDR1 ENHRY, CDR2 SYGVKD. CDR3 in DNA: TGTGCCACCACTATGGGACAGGGTAATCAGCCCCAGCATTTT. Protein sequence: CATTMGQGNQPQHF.

The chain employs TRBV11-3 and TRBJ2-7, with TRBD2 matching over 13 bases. Germline CDR1 is SGHNT and CDR2 is YENEEA. J lost 4 bases, V lost 0 bases, and 3 bases had no gene match. CDR3 size: 16 residues. The CDR3 sequence is CASSLEGLAGAYEQYF. CDR3 coding DNA: TGTGCCAGCAGCTTAGAAGGACTAGCGGGGGCATACGAGCAGTACTTC.

The V call is TRBV15, the J call TRBJ2-7; D possibly corresponds to TRBD1 (7 bases). CDR3 length: 17 residues. Germline assignment: CDR1 LNHNV and CDR2 YYDKDF (reference sequence). Trimming stripped 1 base from V and 1 base from J, with 17 bases between. CDR3 protein: CATSRARRDRLSYEQYF. Written as DNA, the CDR3 is TGTGCCACCAGCAGAGCCAGGCGGGACAGACTATCCTACGAGCAGTACTTC.

The chain combines TRBV21-1 with TRBJ1-2; TRBD1 is the table's D call, not checked against the DNA. TRBV21-1 is termed a pseudogene. The CDR3 sequence is 15 residues long. CDR3 region: CASSNNRPPYHGYTF. For the CDR3, the DNA is TGTGCCAGCAGCAACAACAGGCCGCCGTATCATGGCTACACCTTC.

This clone was counted a single time. V is TRBV9 and J is TRBJ2-1; TRBD1 aligns across 8 bases. The CDR3 has 15 residues. Germline CDR1 and CDR2: SGDLS and YYNGEE. Trimming removed 0 bases from V and 6 bases from J; junction bases left unmatched: 5. CDR3 protein: CASSVGVQGANEQFF. The CDR3 DNA reads TGTGCCAGCAGCGTAGGAGTGCAGGGGGCCAATGAGCAGTTCTTC.

The genes are TRBV30 and TRBJ1-1, with D tentatively TRBD1 (6 bases). The CDR3 loop spans 13 amino acids. Germline V gives CDR1 GTSNPN, CDR2 SVGIG (reference sequence). V was clipped by 5 bases and J by 0 bases, with 10 bases between them. The CDR3, as DNA: TGTGCCTGGGACAGGCTTATGAACACTGAAGCTTTCTTT. Its protein product is CAWDRLMNTEAFF.

The chain employs TRBV5-8 and TRBJ2-1; D is unresolved. V lost 4 bases, J lost 8 bases, and 13 bases lay in between. The CDR3 is 13 residues long. Germline CDR1 is SGHTS and CDR2 is YDEGEE. CDR3 sequence reads: CASSIILSDEQFF. The CDR3 DNA sequence: TGTGCCAGCAGCATTATACTAAGTGATGAGCAGTTCTTC.

The chain uses TRBV24-1 and TRBJ2-1; 14 bases line up with TRBD2. This CDR3 region has 16 residues. J gave up 5 bases and V 4 bases, and 3 bases lay outside the gene matches. Germline CDR1 and CDR2: KGHDR and SFDVKD. The CDR3 protein is CATSERGLAGDNEQFF. The DNA for the CDR3 is TGTGCCACCAGTGAAAGGGGACTAGCGGGAGACAATGAGCAGTTCTTC.

The sample holds one count of this clone. The chain is built from TRBV19 and TRBJ2-7; TRBD1 matches at 9 bases. The germline gives CDR1 LNHDA, CDR2 SQIVND (reference sequence). This CDR3 has 15 amino acids. J gave up 3 bases and V 4 bases, and 7 bases lay outside the gene matches. CDR3 sequence (DNA): TGTGCCAGTAGTACTTCCGGGACAGGGTACTACGAGCAGTACTTC. It yields the protein CASSTSGTGYYEQYF.

The chain recombines TRBV19 with TRBJ1-2; D possibly corresponds to TRBD1 (6 bases). Trimming removed 5 bases from V and 2 bases from J, with 15 bases in between. CDR1 is LNHDA and CDR2 is SQIVND in the germline V gene (reference sequence). There are 15 residues in the CDR3. Here the CDR3 DNA reads TGTGCCAGTAGTTCGACAGCCACAGGGAACTATGGCTACACCTTC. This codes for CASSSTATGNYGYTF.

The chain recombines TRBV27 with TRBJ2-1; 7 nucleotides match TRBD1. CDR3 length: 15 amino acids. The junction had 5 bases not matched to a gene; V was cut back by 0 bases and J by 6 bases. Per germline, CDR1 MNHEY and CDR2 SMNVEV (reference sequence). CDR3 in DNA: TGTGCCAGCAGTTTATCAAGACAGGGCCCCAATGAGCAGTTCTTC. This sequence encodes CASSLSRQGPNEQFF.

This rearrangement joins TRBV7-2 to TRBJ2-3; a possible D gene is TRBD2 (7 bases). CDR1 is SGHTA and CDR2 is FQGNSA in the germline V gene. The germline V and J ends were trimmed by 5 bases and 6 bases, with 21 bases remaining between them. The CDR3 is 16 amino acids. CDR3 in amino acids: CASSPSMGAGEDTQYF. The CDR3 DNA reads as TGTGCCAGCAGCCCATCCATGGGGGCGGGAGAGGATACGCAGTATTTT.

The V call is TRBV29-1, the J call TRBJ2-1; TRBD2 matches at 12 bases. The germline V gene encodes CDR1 SQVTM and CDR2 ANQGSEA. This CDR3 is 16 amino acids long. V was clipped by 5 bases and J by 7 bases; unmatched bases: 12. The CDR3 DNA sequence: TGCAGCGTTTTACTCGATTTTGGACTAGCGGGAAATGAGCAGTTCTTC. Translated: CSVLLDFGLAGNEQFF.

The chain recombines TRBV2 with TRBJ1-5; tentatively, D is TRBD1 (5 bases). This CDR3 has 14 amino acids. The V end lost 8 bases, the J end lost 6 bases, and 17 bases lay between the germline ends. The germline CDR1 and CDR2 sequences are SNHLY and FYNNEI. The CDR3, as DNA: TGTGCCAGCGAGTCTCACAATCAGGGTCAGCCCCAGCATTTT. Translated, it gives CASESHNQGQPQHF.

The chain recombines TRBV6-9 with TRBJ1-2; weak D call: TRBD1 (6 bases). V was shortened by 3 bases and J by 6 bases, with 17 bases between the two germline ends. The length of the CDR3 is 15 residues. Germline CDR1 MNHGY, CDR2 SVAAGI. The CDR3 nucleotides read TGTGCCAGCAGTTACGGCCGACAGGATATTAATGGCTACACCTTC. It yields the protein CASSYGRQDINGYTF.

This chain joins TRBV5-4 and TRBJ2-1, with TRBD2 identical over 10 bases. After removal of 3 bases from V and 9 bases from J, the junction contained 12 bases not matched to a gene. Germline CDR1 reads SGHNT; CDR2 reads YYREEE (reference sequence). This CDR3 contains 16 residues. CDR3 residues: CASSSRLAGDFFEQFF. CDR3 in DNA: TGTGCCAGCAGCTCAAGGCTAGCGGGAGATTTTTTTGAGCAGTTCTTC.